The 23 T cell receptor beta chains below were found in one sample sequenced in a study of T cell responses to AZD1222 COVID-19 vaccine. TCRdb's copy holds only in-frame clones and misses some; the assay was immunoSEQ multiplex PCR. Of roughly 120,000 clones detected, roughly 90% appear once; the ten largest clones hold about 4.2%. The sequencing here drew on peripheral blood, taken on day 0 of AZD1222 vaccination. The receptor set was obtained from an adult in good health.

In this sample, this clone turned up a few times. The rearrangement links TRBV12-3 or TRBV12-4 to TRBJ1-1, with 9 bases lining up with TRBD1. V shed 3 bases and J 11 bases; nucleotides not matched to a gene: 7. The CDR3 sequence is 13 residues long. DNA for the CDR3: TGTGCCAGCAGTTTCGGGACAGGGAGGGAGGCTTTCTTT. Encoded protein: CASSFGTGREAFF.

The chain recombines TRBV27 with TRBJ2-7; 8 nucleotides line up with TRBD1. CDR3 size: 14 residues. The trim removed 6 bases at V and 5 bases at J, leaving 9 bases unmatched. Germline loops: CDR1 MNHEY, CDR2 SMNVEV (reference sequence). The CDR3 nucleotides read TGTGCCAGCAGGCAGGGGGCGGCTAGCCACGAGCAGTACTTC. Translating it yields CASRQGAASHEQYF.

The table lists this clone with a few counts. The chain recombines TRBV30 with TRBJ2-7; 11 nucleotides match TRBD1. V dropped 4 bases and J dropped 3; count of bases not matched to a gene: 5. The length of the CDR3 is 14 residues. Germline loops: CDR1 GTSNPN, CDR2 SVGIG (reference sequence). The CDR3 DNA reads as TGTGCCTGGACCCGGGGGACAGGGGGCTACGAGCAGTACTTC. As protein: CAWTRGTGGYEQYF. The full variable domain, rest sourced from reference TRBV30 and TRBJ2-7, is SQTIHQWPATLVQPVGSPLSLECTVEGTSNPNLYWYRQAAGRGLQLLFYSVGIGQISSEVPQNLSASRPQDRQFILSSKKLLLSDSGFYLCAWTRGTGGYEQYFGPGTRLTVT.

The chain links TRBV5-1 to TRBJ2-1; the match to TRBD1 covers 10 bases. The CDR3 runs to 16 residues. Trimming at V came to 4 bases and at J to 0 bases, leaving 4 bases not matched to a gene. Germline CDR1 reads SGHRS; CDR2 reads YFSETQ. CDR3 region: CASSRQGASSYNEQFF. CDR3 coding DNA: TGCGCCAGCAGCCGACAGGGGGCTAGCTCCTACAATGAGCAGTTCTTC.

V is TRBV6-2 or TRBV6-3 and J is TRBJ2-3, with D possibly TRBD1 on 6 matching bases. CDR3 size: 14 residues. V lost 2 bases to trimming and J lost 2 bases, with 8 bases between them. Germline CDR1 reads MNHEY; CDR2 reads SVGEGT. Here the CDR3 DNA reads TGTGCCAGCAGTTACGACAGGCCCACAGATACGCAGTATTTT. Translation gives CASSYDRPTDTQYF.

The rearrangement joins TRBV6-2 or TRBV6-3 to TRBJ1-2; D ambiguous. Germline V gene sequence: CDR1 MNHEY, CDR2 SVGEGT. The V end lost 0 bases, the J end lost 3 bases, and 11 bases lay between the germline ends. The CDR3 contains 15 residues. CDR3 DNA: TGTGCCAGCAGTTACTCGGCAGAGCAATACTATGGCTACACCTTC. Its protein product is CASSYSAEQYYGYTF.

This clone is large (0.1 to 1%) in the sample. This chain connects TRBV13 to TRBJ2-7, with 11 bases aligning to TRBD2. V dropped 0 bases and J dropped 3; count of bases not matched to a gene: 10. The CDR3 extends over 18 amino acids. Germline V gene lookup returns CDR1 PRHDT and CDR2 FYEKMQ (reference sequence). The CDR3 sequence is CASSLGIPSGGLGYEQYF. The CDR3 bases are TGTGCCAGCAGCTTAGGTATCCCTAGCGGGGGGCTCGGCTACGAGCAGTACTTC.

This chain uses TRBV19 with TRBJ1-5, with D unclear. The V gene's germline CDR1 is LNHDA and CDR2 SQIVND (reference sequence). Trimming left V 5 bases short and J 7 bases short, with 9 bases between. The CDR3 contains 12 residues. The CDR3: CASSWRLQPQHF. The CDR3 bases are TGTGCCAGTAGTTGGCGGCTCCAGCCCCAGCATTTT.

The chain is built from TRBV2 and TRBJ2-2, with 7 positions matching TRBD1. This CDR3 has 16 amino acids. Germline-derived CDR1 and CDR2 are SNHLY and FYNNEI. The ends lost 4 bases at V and 0 bases at J; junction bases unmatched: 5. The CDR3 nucleotides read TGTGCCAGCAGTGGATCAGGGGGACCGAACACCGGGGAGCTGTTTTTT. Amino acid sequence: CASSGSGGPNTGELFF.

This chain uses TRBV7-2 with TRBJ2-1, with D unresolved. This CDR3 is built from 12 residues. V was cut by 6 bases and J by 4 bases, with 7 bases left in between. Looked up from germline, CDR1 is SGHTA and CDR2 is FQGNSA. The CDR3 loop reads CASRGNYNEQFF. The CDR3 DNA reads as TGTGCCAGCAGGGGAAATTACAATGAGCAGTTCTTC.

The chain joins TRBV25-1 to TRBJ2-3; TRBD2 agrees at 10 bases. The length of the CDR3 is 14 residues. V trimming: 7 bases; J trimming: 1 base; junction bases outside the gene matches: 2. Germline CDR1 MGHDK, CDR2 SYGVNS. CDR3 sequence: CASNLAGGTDTQYF. CDR3 coding DNA: TGTGCCAGCAACCTAGCGGGGGGCACAGATACGCAGTATTTT.

CDR3 sequence (DNA): TGTGCCACCAGCAGACCGTCAGGGGGTTCTGAAGCTTTCTTT. As protein: CATSRPSGGSEAFF. The chain recombines TRBV15 with TRBJ1-1, with TRBD1 matching 7 bases. The CDR3 runs 14 residues. Trimming took 2 bases from V and 6 from J; bases not matched to a gene: 6. Germline V CDR1 and CDR2: LNHNV, YYDKDF (reference sequence).

The chain has TRBV4-3 and TRBJ1-2; D gene uncertain. This CDR3 spans 14 amino acids. Germline loops: CDR1 LGHNA, CDR2 YSLEER. The ends were cut back, 2 bases at V and 2 bases at J, with 9 bases in the middle. The CDR3 nucleotides are TGCGCCAGCAGCCAATCGGCCAGCAACTATGGCTACACCTTC. It yields the protein CASSQSASNYGYTF.

V and J are TRBV11-2 and TRBJ2-7; D is possibly TRBD1 (6 bases). The CDR3 has 15 amino acids. Germline-derived CDR1 and CDR2 are SGHAT and FQNNGV. The V and J ends lost 1 base and 6 bases respectively, with 16 bases between them. CDR3 sequence: CASSLVGGRSGEQYF. As DNA, the CDR3 is TGTGCCAGCAGCTTAGTTGGGGGCCGGTCTGGCGAGCAGTACTTC.

The chain employs TRBV7-8 and TRBJ1-2; 7 nucleotides align to TRBD1. Germline trimming cut 6 bases from V and 6 bases from J; bases unmatched to any gene: 13. The CDR3 has 15 residues. Per germline, CDR1 SGHVS and CDR2 FQNEAQ. The CDR3 here is CASRRFGQGVDGYTF. The CDR3 region has the DNA TGTGCCAGCAGGCGTTTTGGGCAGGGGGTAGATGGCTACACCTTC. Full variable domain (missing parts from reference TRBV7-8 and TRBJ1-2): GAGVSQSPRYKVAKRGQDVALRCDPISGHVSLFWYQQALGQGPEFLTYFQNEAQLDKSGLPSDRFFAERPEGSVSTLKIQRTQQEDSAVYLCASRRFGQGVDGYTFGSGTRLTVV.

This clone was detected once. One junction end disagrees with the germline gene, perhaps due to a read error. The CDR3 reads CASSPNSPGQGTQYF. The CDR3 nucleotides read TGTGCCAGCTCACCAAATAGTCCGGGCCAAGGGACCCAGTACTTC. The rearrangement uses TRBV18 and TRBJ2-5; D not resolved. The CDR3 has 15 residues. From germline, CDR1 is KGHSH and CDR2 LQKENI.

The chain is built from TRBV6-1 and TRBJ1-5; perhaps TRBD1 as D (6 bases). CDR1 and CDR2 from the germline V gene are MNHNS and SASEGT. Trimming took off 4 bases at V and 6 bases at J, with 19 bases between the two ends. The CDR3 is 16 amino acids. The CDR3, as DNA: TGTGCCAGCAGTGCCTACAGGGCCGGGGAAAGTCAGCCCCAGCATTTT. Protein sequence: CASSAYRAGESQPQHF.

CDR3 protein: CASSLGGGAEAFF. The CDR3 DNA follows: TGTGCCAGCAGCTTGGGCGGAGGGGCTGAAGCTTTCTTT. The chain carries TRBV7-2 and TRBJ1-1, with D perhaps matching TRBD1 (5 bases). Trimming shortened V by 3 bases and J by 6 bases, and 11 bases separated the two germline ends. The CDR3 has 13 amino acids. The germline gives CDR1 SGHTA, CDR2 FQGNSA.

The chain uses TRBV6-5 and TRBJ1-1, with D perhaps matching TRBD1 (6 bases). The CDR3 length is 13 residues. In germline, CDR1 is MNHEY, CDR2 SVGAGI. V lost 2 bases and J 10 bases, leaving 14 bases between the germline ends. CDR3 in DNA: TGTGCCAGCAGTTACGGGGGGGGCGCCCGAGCTTTCTTT. Translating gives CASSYGGGARAFF.

The genes are TRBV27 and TRBJ1-5; tentatively, D is TRBD1 (5 bases). This CDR3 contains 14 residues. V was trimmed by 5 bases and J by 3 bases, leaving 11 bases between them. Germline CDR1 MNHEY, CDR2 SMNVEV (reference sequence). CDR3 DNA sequence: TGTGCCAGCAGTCGGGACGGATCCAATCAGCCCCAGCATTTT. Protein sequence: CASSRDGSNQPQHF.

This chain links TRBV2 with TRBJ1-4; TRBD1 matches 10 bases. The V segment lost 5 bases and the J segment 3 bases; nucleotides outside the gene matches: 6. Germline CDR1 and CDR2: SNHLY and FYNNEI. The CDR3 consists of 16 residues. In DNA form, the CDR3 reads TGTGCCAGCAGTCGACAGGGGGCAACGTCTAATGAAAAACTGTTTTTT. This sequence encodes CASSRQGATSNEKLFF.

This chain uses TRBV19 with TRBJ1-5; no clear D. The V end lost 2 bases, the J end lost 3 bases, and 8 bases lay between the germline ends. Germline V gives CDR1 LNHDA, CDR2 SQIVND (reference sequence). The CDR3 is 14 amino acids. The CDR3 sequence is CASSIQGNNQPQHF. The DNA of the CDR3 is TGTGCCAGTAGTATACAAGGGAACAATCAGCCCCAGCATTTT.

V is TRBV24-1 and J is TRBJ1-3; D possibly corresponds to TRBD1 (5 bases). Trimming removed 4 bases from V and 4 bases from J, with 7 bases in between. The length of the CDR3 is 13 residues. CDR1 is KGHDR and CDR2 is SFDVKD in the germline V gene. The chain's CDR3 is CATSEPGGNTIYF. CDR3 DNA: TGTGCCACCAGTGAGCCAGGGGGAAACACCATATATTTT.